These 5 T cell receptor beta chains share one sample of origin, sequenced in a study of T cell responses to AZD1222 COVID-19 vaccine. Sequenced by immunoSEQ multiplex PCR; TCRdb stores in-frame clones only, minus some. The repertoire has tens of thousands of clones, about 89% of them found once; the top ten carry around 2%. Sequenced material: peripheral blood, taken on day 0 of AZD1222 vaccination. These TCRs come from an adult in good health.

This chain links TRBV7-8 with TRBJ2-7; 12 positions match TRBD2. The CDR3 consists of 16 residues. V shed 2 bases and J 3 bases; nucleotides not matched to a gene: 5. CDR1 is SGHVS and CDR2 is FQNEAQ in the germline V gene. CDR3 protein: CASSLIWTSGIYEQYF. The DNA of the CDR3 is TGTGCCAGCAGCTTAATTTGGACTAGCGGGATCTACGAGCAGTACTTC.

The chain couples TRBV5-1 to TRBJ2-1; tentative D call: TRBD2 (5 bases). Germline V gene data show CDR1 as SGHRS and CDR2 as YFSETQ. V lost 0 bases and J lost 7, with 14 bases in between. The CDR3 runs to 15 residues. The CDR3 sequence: CASSLAGVLGNEQFF. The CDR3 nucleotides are TGCGCCAGCAGCTTGGCCGGGGTCCTAGGGAATGAGCAGTTCTTC.

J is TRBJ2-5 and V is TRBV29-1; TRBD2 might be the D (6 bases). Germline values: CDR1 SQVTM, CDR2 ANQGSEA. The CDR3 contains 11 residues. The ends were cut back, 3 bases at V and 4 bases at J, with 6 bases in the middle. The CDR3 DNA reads TGCAGCGTTGACGGGGGAGAGACCCAGTACTTC. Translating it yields CSVDGGETQYF.

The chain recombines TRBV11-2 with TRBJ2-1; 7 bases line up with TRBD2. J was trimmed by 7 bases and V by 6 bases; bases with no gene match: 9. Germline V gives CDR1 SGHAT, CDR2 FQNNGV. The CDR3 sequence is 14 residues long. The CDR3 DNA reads TGTGCCAGCAGTCAGAAGCGGGAAGCTAATGAGCAGTTCTTC. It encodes CASSQKREANEQFF.

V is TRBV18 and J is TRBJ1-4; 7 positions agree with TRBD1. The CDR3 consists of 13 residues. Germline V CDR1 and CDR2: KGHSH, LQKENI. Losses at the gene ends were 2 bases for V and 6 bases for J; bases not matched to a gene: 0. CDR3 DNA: TGTGCCAGCTCACCAGACAGGGATGAAAAACTGTTTTTT. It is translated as CASSPDRDEKLFF.